Shown below are 23 T cell receptor beta chains from a single sample sequenced in a study of monozygotic twins with inflammatory bowel disease. TCRdb re-called the 5' RACE reads; every CDR3 protein appears as one record, without DNA. The sample shows 160,000 or so distinct CDR3 sequences, and roughly 2.3% sits with its ten largest clones. Sequencing was done on a sample of blood. The receptor set was obtained from a human donor with ulcerative colitis or Crohn's disease, or a healthy co-twin of an affected twin (not recorded which).

The rearrangement links TRBV18 to TRBJ2-5; TCRdb selects TRBD1, and the lack of DNA leaves this call unchecked. Germline values: CDR1 KGHSH, CDR2 LQKENI. CDR3 size: 14 residues. The CDR3: CASSRSGGGETQYF.

The chain combines TRBV11-2 with TRBJ2-1. CDR3 size: 16 residues. Per the germline V gene, CDR1 is SGHAT and CDR2 is FQNNGV. This CDR3 reads CASTRGGRSSYNEQFF. Based on the CDR3 plus reference TRBV11-2 and TRBJ2-1, the full variable domain is EAGVAQSPRYKIIEKRQSVAFWCNPISGHATLYWYQQILGQGPKLLIQFQNNGVVDDSQLPKDRFSAERLKGVDSTLKIQPAKLEDSAVYLCASTRGGRSSYNEQFFGPGTRLTVL.

This chain connects TRBV5-6 to TRBJ1-2; TCRdb returns TRBD1, unconfirmable since there is no DNA. This CDR3 is 15 amino acids long. The germline CDR1 and CDR2 sequences are SGHDT and YYEEEE. CDR3 sequence: CASSPLDRTNYGYTF.

The chain couples TRBV5-6 to TRBJ2-3; the TCRdb call, TRBD1, lacks DNA for checking. The CDR3 runs 16 residues. Germline lookup yields CDR1 SGHDT and CDR2 YYEEEE. CDR3: CASSLSGQGTTDTQYF.

The rearrangement joins TRBV4-1 to TRBJ2-1; TCRdb indicates TRBD2, and absent DNA this call remains unverified. The CDR3 length is 17 residues. CDR1 MGHRA and CDR2 YSYEKL come from the germline V gene. CDR3 sequence reads: CASSQGVGLAAYNEQFF.

The chain is built from TRBV19 and TRBJ1-1; TCRdb's D gene call, TRBD1, goes unchecked for lack of DNA. This CDR3 is 13 amino acids long. The V gene's germline CDR1 is LNHDA and CDR2 SQIVND (reference sequence). This CDR3 is CASTGTLNTEAFF.

The chain combines TRBV5-5 with TRBJ2-7; without DNA, the TCRdb call of TRBD1 cannot be checked. The V gene's germline CDR1 is SGHKS and CDR2 YYEKEE (reference sequence). The CDR3 runs 14 residues. CDR3 sequence reads: CASSLRSARDEQYF.

This chain connects TRBV20-1 to TRBJ2-1; TCRdb calls TRBD1, which cannot be checked without DNA. Germline lookup yields CDR1 DFQATT and CDR2 SNEGSKA (reference sequence). This CDR3 contains 17 residues. The CDR3 sequence: CSARPGGSGSSYNEQFF.

The chain employs TRBV5-4 and TRBJ2-2; lacking DNA, the TRBD1 call made by TCRdb goes unchecked. Germline CDR1 SGHNT, CDR2 YYREEE (reference sequence). This CDR3 region has 16 residues. This CDR3 is CASSPKDRGKAGELFF. Together with reference TRBV5-4 and TRBJ2-2, the CDR3 gives the full variable domain: ETGVTQSPTHLIKTRGQQVTLRCSSQSGHNTVSWYQQALGQGPQFIFQYYREEENGRGNFPPRFSGLQFPNYSSELNVNALELDDSALYLCASSPKDRGKAGELFFGEGSRLTVL.

The rearrangement joins TRBV7-2 to TRBJ2-1; TCRdb designates TRBD1, a call that cannot be tested without DNA. The germline V gene encodes CDR1 SGHTA and CDR2 FQGNSA. The CDR3 spans 14 residues. The CDR3: CASSWWLPGNEQFF.

The V call is TRBV27, the J call TRBJ2-3. The CDR3 covers 16 residues. From germline, CDR1 is MNHEY and CDR2 SMNVEV (reference sequence). CDR3: CASSLSWLLGTDTQYF.

The chain couples TRBV5-1 to TRBJ2-2. This CDR3 is 13 amino acids long. Germline V gives CDR1 SGHRS, CDR2 YFSETQ. CDR3 sequence: CASSLAGTGELFF.

The chain joins TRBV18 to TRBJ1-5; TCRdb gives TRBD1 as the D gene, but with no DNA this cannot be confirmed. Germline CDR1 is KGHSH and CDR2 is LQKENI. CDR3 length: 16 amino acids. The CDR3 spells CASSPGQGQADQPQHF.

The chain has TRBV7-2 and TRBJ2-1; checking the TCRdb D call of TRBD1 is not possible without DNA. The V gene's germline CDR1 is SGHTA and CDR2 FQGNSA. The CDR3 extends over 13 amino acids. CDR3 amino acids: CASSLGGGGDEVF.

The chain links TRBV10-2 to TRBJ2-7; the TCRdb D gene call, TRBD2, has no DNA to confirm it. From germline, CDR1 is WSHSY and CDR2 SAAADI. The length of the CDR3 is 11 residues. The CDR3 spells CASSDRASQYF.

V gene TRBV20-1 combines with J gene TRBJ2-1; TCRdb calls TRBD2, which cannot be checked without DNA. Germline assignment: CDR1 DFQATT and CDR2 SNEGSKA (reference sequence). The CDR3 spans 14 residues. The CDR3 sequence: CSARSLAGDNEQFF.

The chain joins TRBV24-1 to TRBJ2-3; TCRdb selects TRBD1, and the lack of DNA leaves this call unchecked. The CDR3 consists of 15 residues. Per germline, CDR1 KGHDR and CDR2 SFDVKD. The CDR3 protein is CATSAPRKGQDTQYF.

V and J are TRBV20-1 and TRBJ2-2; TCRdb selects TRBD1, and the lack of DNA leaves this call unchecked. The V gene's germline CDR1 is DFQATT and CDR2 SNEGSKA (reference sequence). This CDR3 is built from 13 residues. The CDR3 spells CSARQVATGELFF.

The V and J genes are TRBV7-2 and TRBJ2-1. The CDR3 is 14 residues long. Germline lookup yields CDR1 SGHTA and CDR2 FQGNSA. CDR3 in amino acids: CASSLLLEYNEQFF. The variable domain in full, completed from reference TRBV7-2 and TRBJ2-1, reads GAGVSQSPSNKVTEKGKDVELRCDPISGHTALYWYRQSLGQGLEFLIYFQGNSAPDKSGLPSDRFSAERTGGSVSTLTIQRTQQEDSAVYLCASSLLLEYNEQFFGPGTRLTVL.

The chain employs TRBV5-1 and TRBJ2-2; TCRdb designates TRBD1, a call that cannot be tested without DNA. The CDR3 extends over 17 amino acids. Germline values: CDR1 SGHRS, CDR2 YFSETQ. The CDR3 loop reads CASSGQDTGAGTGELFF.

This rearrangement joins TRBV20-1 to TRBJ2-5; TCRdb's D call of TRBD2 is untestable without DNA. This CDR3 is 15 amino acids long. From germline, CDR1 is DFQATT and CDR2 SNEGSKA (reference sequence). CDR3: CSAGGLAGGQETQYF.

The chain uses TRBV20-1 and TRBJ1-6; without DNA, the TCRdb call of TRBD1 cannot be checked. The germline V gene encodes CDR1 DFQATT and CDR2 SNEGSKA (reference sequence). This CDR3 is 16 amino acids long. The CDR3 sequence is CSAPDPAGVYNSPLHF.

The CDR3 sequence: CASSLEGGGTTYEQYF. The chain couples TRBV7-2 to TRBJ2-7; TCRdb's D call, TRBD1, is unchecked because there is no DNA. Germline lookup yields CDR1 SGHTA and CDR2 FQGNSA. The CDR3 loop spans 16 amino acids.